This TCR beta chain was sequenced in a study of cytomegalovirus exposure and HLA in healthy donors. The study ran its PCR with 60 Vbeta and 13 Jbeta primers. The assay was immunoSEQ multiplex PCR, and TCRdb's table has in-frame clones only and misses some. This sample has 150,000 or so clones, with approximately 70% found just once. The CDR3 is 15 residues long. The germline gives CDR1 SEHNR, CDR2 FQNEAQ (reference sequence). The V end was cut by 1 base, the J end by 5 bases, with 14 bases between. Remarks on this clone: What it binds is not known.

Study outcomes and limitations: In a later analysis, V- and J-gene trimming of beta chains associated with a DCLRE1C missense variant, replicated independently. Despite most TCR sequences being rare, some public TCRs occurred in many donors. In a later analysis, TCR association rates varied by HLA locus: DRB1 most, HLA-C fewest. At a 0.05 false discovery rate, a later analysis found around 15,000 TCR beta sequences to be associated with HLA alleles.

Sequenced material: PBMCs. The rearrangement links TRBV7-9 to TRBJ1-1; a weak D match, TRBD1 (6 bases). The source is a woman aged 18-30 years in good health and CMV-seronegative. The CDR3 reads CASSLEAGAGTEAFF. As DNA, the CDR3 is TGTGCCAGCAGCTTAGAGGCGGGGGCGGGTACTGAAGCTTTCTTT.